These T cell receptor beta chains were read from a single sample in a study of Ad26.COV2.S vaccination and SARS-CoV-2 variants. Using immunoSEQ multiplex PCR, the repertoire was profiled, and TCRdb retains in-frame clones only, with some absent. The sample consists of approximately 300,000 clones, about 85% of them appearing once. The sequenced sample was peripheral blood, obtained in a trial of Ad26.COV2.S vaccine versus placebo. These receptors were collected from a person between 18 and 65 years old who received the Ad26.COV2.S COVID-19 vaccine or a placebo. Both conserved end residues are part of each CDR3. The order of the fields is CDR3 length, V gene, clone size, D gene, J gene, CDR3 DNA, CDR3 protein. D genes are given only for firm matches. Not all rows give a size; the values are once, few, many and, for expanded clones, a class.

16	TRBV5-1	once	NA	TRBJ2-5	TGCGCCAGCAGCTTGTCCCCGGGGGCAGATCAAGAGACCCAGTACTTC	CASSLSPGADQETQYF
11	TRBV28	NA	NA	TRBJ1-3	TGTGCCAGCAGTTTCGTCAACACCATATATTTT	CASSFVNTIYF
16	TRBV13	NA	NA	TRBJ1-3	TGTGCCAGCAGCCCCCGGGGGGGACGCTCTGGAAACACCATATATTTT	CASSPRGGRSGNTIYF
15	TRBV7-2	NA	TRBD2	TRBJ2-1	TGTGCCAGCAGCTTAGTAGCGGGGGGAGACAATGAGCAGTTCTTC	CASSLVAGGDNEQFF
17	TRBV5-1	NA	NA	TRBJ2-2	TGCGCCAGCAGCTTGTCCTCCACAGCGAGCGACACCGGGGAGCTGTTTTTT	CASSLSSTASDTGELFF
13	TRBV6-5	NA	NA	TRBJ1-5	TGTGCCAGCAATTCGGGAATCAATCAGCCCCAGCATTTT	CASNSGINQPQHF
19	TRBV6-1	NA	TRBD2	TRBJ2-7	TGTGCCAGCAGTGATGGCGGACGCCGAGCGGGATCCCCTCCTTACGAGCAGTACTTC	CASSDGGRRAGSPPYEQYF
15	TRBV5-1	once	NA	TRBJ1-6	TGCGCCAGCAGCACCTCTCGGAGGGATAATTCACCCCTCCACTTT	CASSTSRRDNSPLHF
14	TRBV13	NA	NA	TRBJ2-2	TGTGCCAGCAGCTTAGGAGGACTTGCCGGGGAGCTGTTTTTT	CASSLGGLAGELFF
15	TRBV4-1	NA	TRBD1	TRBJ2-7	TGCGCCAGCAGCCAACGGACAGGCCACTCCTACGAGCAGTACTTC	CASSQRTGHSYEQYF
13	TRBV30	NA	NA	TRBJ1-4	TGTGCCTGGAGTCCAGTCGGGGTTGAAAAACTGTTTTTT	CAWSPVGVEKLFF
14	TRBV27	NA	NA	TRBJ1-1	TGTGCCAGCAGTCCTGGGACCTTGGGGACTGAAGCTTTCTTT	CASSPGTLGTEAFF
17	TRBV3-1/TRBV3-2	once	NA	TRBJ1-1	TGTGCCAGCAGCCAAGATAAGGACACCTCCAGACGTACTGAAGCTTTCTTT	CASSQDKDTSRRTEAFF
12	TRBV19	NA	NA	TRBJ2-5	TGTGCCAGTAGTATAGCCCAAGAGACCCAGTACTTC	CASSIAQETQYF
16	TRBV5-1	NA	TRBD1	TRBJ2-6	TGCGCCAGCAGCTCTCCTAGGGGGCCTGGGGCCAACGTCCTGACTTTC	CASSSPRGPGANVLTF
12	TRBV6-5	NA	NA	TRBJ2-7	TGTGCCAGCAGGTGGTCCGACTACGAGCAGTACTTC	CASRWSDYEQYF
16	TRBV7-7	NA	NA	TRBJ2-1	TGTGCCAGCAGCTTATCGTATGGGGGGAATAACAATGAGCAGTTCTTC	CASSLSYGGNNNEQFF
15	TRBV5-1	NA	NA	TRBJ2-3	TGCGCCAGCAGCTGGGACCACGGGCGCACAGATACGCAGTATTTT	CASSWDHGRTDTQYF
14	TRBV5-5	NA	TRBD2	TRBJ2-1	TGTGCCAGCACGCACGGGGGGGCACTGAATGAGCAGTTCTTC	CASTHGGALNEQFF
18	TRBV28	few	NA	TRBJ1-4	TGTGCCAGCAACCCCAACGTCATCGGCGACAGACATAATGAAAAACTGTTTTTT	CASNPNVIGDRHNEKLFF
13	TRBV5-5	NA	NA	TRBJ2-1	TGTGCCAGCAGCTCCTGGCCAGAGCCAGAGCAGTTCTTC	CASSSWPEPEQFF
18	TRBV5-6	NA	TRBD1	TRBJ1-2	TGTGCCAGCAGCTTTTTTGGGGGGACAGCCACGGGTAACTATGGCTACACCTTC	CASSFFGGTATGNYGYTF
14	TRBV7-9	NA	TRBD2	TRBJ2-3	TGTGCCAGCAATTTAGCGGGGGATACAGATACGCAGTATTTT	CASNLAGDTDTQYF
16	TRBV7-3	once	NA	TRBJ2-7	TGTGCCAGCAGCTTCCCCTTTGACTCCTCCAGCTACGAGCAGTACTTC	CASSFPFDSSSYEQYF
18	TRBV5-6	NA	TRBD2	TRBJ2-7	TGTGCCAGCAGCTCAGGTGTGTCGCGGGGGGCGGTGGGCTACGAGCAGTACTTC	CASSSGVSRGAVGYEQYF
13	TRBV12-3/TRBV12-4	NA	NA	TRBJ2-1	TGTGCCAGCATTAGCAACTACTACAATGAGCAGTTCTTC	CASISNYYNEQFF
17	TRBV7-9	NA	TRBD2	TRBJ2-7	TGTGCCAGCAGCTTAGCAGCGGGGACCGCTAAATCCTACGAGCAGTACTTC	CASSLAAGTAKSYEQYF
13	TRBV6-5	NA	NA	TRBJ1-5	TGTGCCAGCAGTCTATCCGTCCGACAGCCCCAGCATTTT	CASSLSVRQPQHF
16	TRBV6-5	NA	NA	TRBJ2-6	TGTGCCAGCAGTTACTCGCCAGGTTCTGGGGCCAACGTCCTGACTTTC	CASSYSPGSGANVLTF
15	TRBV4-1	few	NA	TRBJ2-3	TGCGCCAGCAGCCAAGACTTAACCGGGACAGATACGCAGTATTTT	CASSQDLTGTDTQYF